This T cell receptor (beta chain) was identified in a study of response to subunit inactivated influenza vaccine. Whole-study results and caveats: Authors suggested few new T cells are recruited by each seasonal influenza vaccination.

The sample holds a few counts of this clonotype. Its antigen is undetermined. TCRdb re-called the RT-PCR reads with MiXCR, one entry per CDR3 protein. The profile shows roughly 500,000 distinct CDR3 sequences, roughly 25% of them singletons. This same sample was also taken into another study, of T cells expressing NK-cell markers. Turning to that study: Making the TCR beta cDNA relied on 5'RACE template switching with UMIs. All TCR beta repertoires analysed originated from sorted CD3+CD56+NKG2C+, CD3+CD56+NKG2C- and CD3+CD56-NKG2C+ T cells. Researchers report these clonotypes also headed the CD3+CD56-NKG2C+ fraction in several donors.

Here the sequenced sample was CD4+ T cells sorted from PBMCs, taken less than 13 days after vaccination. The TCR originated in a man aged 50 to 59 who received an inactivated influenza vaccine.

The DNA of the CDR3 is TGTGCCAGCAGCTTAGTAGCTAGCCTGGTCACCGGGGAGCTGTTTTTT. Encoded protein: CASSLVASLVTGELFF. The rearrangement links TRBV7-2 to TRBJ2-2; perhaps TRBD2 as D (5 bases). CDR3 length: 16 residues. Germline assignment: CDR1 SGHTA and CDR2 FQGNSA. The V and J ends lost 1 base and 4 bases respectively, with 13 bases between them.